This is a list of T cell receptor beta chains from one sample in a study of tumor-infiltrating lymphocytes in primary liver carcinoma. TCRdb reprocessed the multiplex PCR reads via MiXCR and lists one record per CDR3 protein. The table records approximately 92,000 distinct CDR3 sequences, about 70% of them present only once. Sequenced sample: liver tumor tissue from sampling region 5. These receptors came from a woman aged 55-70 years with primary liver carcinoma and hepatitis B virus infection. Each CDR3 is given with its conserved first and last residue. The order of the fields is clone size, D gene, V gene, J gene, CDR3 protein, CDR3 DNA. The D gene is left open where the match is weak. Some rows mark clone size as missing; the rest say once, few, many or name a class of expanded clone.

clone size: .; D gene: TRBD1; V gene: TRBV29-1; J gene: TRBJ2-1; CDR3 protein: CSVGDRSGNEQVF; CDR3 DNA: TGCAGCGTAGGGGACAGGAGTGGTAATGAGCAGGTCTTC
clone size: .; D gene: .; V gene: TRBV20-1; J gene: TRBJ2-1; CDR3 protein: CSVPDPGPQAYNEQFF; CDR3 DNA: TGCAGTGTCCCTGATCCGGGACCCCAGGCCTACAATGAGCAGTTCTTC
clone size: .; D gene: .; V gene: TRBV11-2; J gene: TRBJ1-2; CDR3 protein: CASSLDPIGALHYGYTF; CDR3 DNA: TGTGCCAGCAGCTTAGATCCGATCGGGGCGCTGCACTATGGCTATACCTTC
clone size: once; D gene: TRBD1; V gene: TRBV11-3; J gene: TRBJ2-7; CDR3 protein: CASSRVGQGYEQYF; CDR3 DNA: TGTGCCAGCAGCAGAGTCGGACAGGGTTACGAGCAGTACTTC
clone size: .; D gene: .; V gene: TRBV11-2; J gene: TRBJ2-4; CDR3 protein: CVSRLDGWGRDIQYF; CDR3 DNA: TGTGTGAGCAGGTTAGATGGTTGGGGGCGCGACATTCAGTACTTC
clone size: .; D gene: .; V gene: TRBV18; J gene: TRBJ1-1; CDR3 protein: CASSPIMGTGTPEAFF; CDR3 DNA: TGTGCCAGTTCACCAATAATGGGGACGGGAACGCCTGAAGCTTTCTTT
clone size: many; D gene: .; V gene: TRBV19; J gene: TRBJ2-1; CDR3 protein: CASSIGEAQFF; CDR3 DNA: TGTGCCAGTAGTATTGGGGAAGCCCAGTTCTTC
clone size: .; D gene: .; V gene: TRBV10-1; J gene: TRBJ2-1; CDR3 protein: CASSEGPENGEQFF; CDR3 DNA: TGCGCCAGCAGTGAGGGTCCCGAGAACGGCGAGCAGTTCTTC
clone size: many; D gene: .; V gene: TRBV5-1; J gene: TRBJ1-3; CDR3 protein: CASSLDGALGNTIYF; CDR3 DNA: TGCGCCAGCAGCCTGGACGGAGCGCTTGGAAACACCATATATTTT
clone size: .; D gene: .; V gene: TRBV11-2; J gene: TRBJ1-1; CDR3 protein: CACSSKQAEALF; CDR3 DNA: TGTGCATGCAGCTCTAAACAGGCTGAAGCTTTATTT
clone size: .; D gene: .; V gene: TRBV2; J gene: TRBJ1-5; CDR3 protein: CAGNGGALQPQHF; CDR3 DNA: TGTGCCGGCAATGGGGGGGCCTTGCAGCCCCAGCATTTT
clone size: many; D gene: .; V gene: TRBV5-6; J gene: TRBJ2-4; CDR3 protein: CASSSLTVSIQYF; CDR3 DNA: TGTGCCAGCAGCTCGCTGACTGTGTCCATTCAGTACTTC
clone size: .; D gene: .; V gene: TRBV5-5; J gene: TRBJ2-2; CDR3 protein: CASSLAHGAPKTNTGELFF; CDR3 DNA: TGTGCCAGTAGCTTGGCCCACGGGGCACCAAAGACGAACACCGGGGAGCTGTTTTTT
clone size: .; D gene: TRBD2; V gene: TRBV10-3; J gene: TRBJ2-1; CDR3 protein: CAIMGSGPQGGEQFF; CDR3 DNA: TGTGCCATCATGGGTAGCGGGCCTCAGGGCGGTGAACAGTTCTTC
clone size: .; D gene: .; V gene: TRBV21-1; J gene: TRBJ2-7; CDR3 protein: CASSNTSFGEQYF; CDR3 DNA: TGTGCCAGCAGCAATACTTCGTTCGGGGAGCAGTACTTC
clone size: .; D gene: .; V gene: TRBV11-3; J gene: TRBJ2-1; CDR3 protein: CTSSTQGVAGYSEQFF; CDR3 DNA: TGTACCAGCAGCACACAGGGGGTAGCGGGATACAGTGAGCAGTTCTTC
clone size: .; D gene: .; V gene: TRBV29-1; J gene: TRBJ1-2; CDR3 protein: CSVARGRGARDNTF; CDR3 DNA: TGCAGCGTTGCCCGGGGGAGGGGCGCTCGCGACAACACCTTC
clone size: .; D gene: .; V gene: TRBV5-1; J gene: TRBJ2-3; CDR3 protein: CASSWTTDTKYF; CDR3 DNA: TGCGCCAGCAGCTGGACCACAGATACGAAGTATTTT
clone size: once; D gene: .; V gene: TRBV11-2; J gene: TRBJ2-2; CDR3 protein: CASSSDGRGVSGEPFF; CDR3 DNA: TGTGCTAGCAGCTCTGACGGGAGAGGGGTATCCGGGGAGCCGTTTTTT
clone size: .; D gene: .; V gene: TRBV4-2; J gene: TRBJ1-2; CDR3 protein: CASSQEGHVTNYVYTF; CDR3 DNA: TGTGCCAGCAGCCAAGAGGGCCACGTGACTAACTATGTCTACACCTTC
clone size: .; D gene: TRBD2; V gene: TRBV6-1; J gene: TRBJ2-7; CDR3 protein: CANNPTGGDSYEQYF; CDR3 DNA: TGTGCCAACAACCCAACGGGGGGGGATTCATACGAGCAGTACTTC
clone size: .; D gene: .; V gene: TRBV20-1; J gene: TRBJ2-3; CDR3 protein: CSAQFIGGGGENMQYF; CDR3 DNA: TGCAGTGCCCAGTTTATTGGGGGCGGGGGCGAAAATATGCAGTATTTT
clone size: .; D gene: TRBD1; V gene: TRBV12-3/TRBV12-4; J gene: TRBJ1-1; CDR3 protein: CASAGGPNTEAFF; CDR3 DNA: TGTGCCAGTGCAGGGGGTCCGAACACTGAAGCTTTCTTT
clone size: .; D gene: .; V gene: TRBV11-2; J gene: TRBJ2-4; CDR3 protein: CANSLDGWGRDIQYF; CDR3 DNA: TGTGCTAACAGCTTAGATGGTTGGGGGCGCGACATCCAGTACTTC
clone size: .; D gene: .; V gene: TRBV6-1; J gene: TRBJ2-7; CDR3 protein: CACGQHSYEQYF; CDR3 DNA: TGTGCCTGCGGACAGCATTCCTACGAGCAGTACTTC
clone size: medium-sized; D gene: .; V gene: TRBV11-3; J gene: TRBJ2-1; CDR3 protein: CASSPGSASGEQFF; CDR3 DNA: TGTGCCAGCAGCCCCGGTTCGGCGTCGGGGGAGCAGTTCTTC
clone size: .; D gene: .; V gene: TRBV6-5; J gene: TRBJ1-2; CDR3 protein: CASRTGGRGTGYTF; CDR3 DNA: TGTGCCAGCAGAACAGGCGGGAGAGGTACTGGCTACACCTTC
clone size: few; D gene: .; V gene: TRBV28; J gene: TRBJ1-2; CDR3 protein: CASSFVARVTFNYGYTF; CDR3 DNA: TGTGCCAGCAGTTTCGTCGCCAGGGTAACGTTTAACTATGGCTACACCTTC
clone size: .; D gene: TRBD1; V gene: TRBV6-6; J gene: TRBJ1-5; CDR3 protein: CASRGQGLSNQAQHF; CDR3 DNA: TGTGCCAGCAGAGGACAGGGTCTAAGCAATCAAGCTCAGCATTTT
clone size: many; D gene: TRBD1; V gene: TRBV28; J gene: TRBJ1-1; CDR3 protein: CASSTGGAGVTEAFF; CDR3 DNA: TGTGCCAGCAGCACAGGGGGCGCGGGGGTCACTGAAGCTTTCTTT
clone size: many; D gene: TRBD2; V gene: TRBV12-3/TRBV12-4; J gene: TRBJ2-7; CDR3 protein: CASRTQGEGYEQYF; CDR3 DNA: TGTGCCAGCAGGACACAAGGGGAGGGATACGAGCAGTACTTC
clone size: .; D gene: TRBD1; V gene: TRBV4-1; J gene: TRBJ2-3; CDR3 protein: CTSSQGHGQAQPQYF; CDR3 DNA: TGCACCAGCAGCCAAGGGCACGGACAGGCTCAGCCCCAGTATTTT
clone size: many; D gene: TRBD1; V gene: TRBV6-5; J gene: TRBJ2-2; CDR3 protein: CASSPRTGTNTGELFF; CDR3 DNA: TGTGCCAGCAGCCCCAGGACAGGGACCAACACCGGGGAGCTGTTTTTT
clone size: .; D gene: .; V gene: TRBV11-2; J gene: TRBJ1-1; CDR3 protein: CASSNGVDGEEAFF; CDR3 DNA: TGTGCCAGCAGCAACGGAGTAGATGGGGAAGAAGCTTTCTTT
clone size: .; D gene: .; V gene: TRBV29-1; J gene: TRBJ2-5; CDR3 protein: CSVGSGGHGLESQYF; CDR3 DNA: TGCAGCGTTGGTTCTGGGGGACATGGTCTAGAGAGCCAGTACTTC
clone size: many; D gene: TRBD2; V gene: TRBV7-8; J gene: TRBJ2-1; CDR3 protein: CASSLGLAGASRFEQFF; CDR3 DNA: TGTGCCAGCAGCTTAGGACTAGCGGGAGCTTCCCGGTTTGAGCAGTTCTTC
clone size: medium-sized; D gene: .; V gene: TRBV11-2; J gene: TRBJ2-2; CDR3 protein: CASSPYRRVGELFF; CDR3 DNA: TGTGCCAGCAGCCCTTATAGACGGGTCGGGGAGCTGTTTTTT
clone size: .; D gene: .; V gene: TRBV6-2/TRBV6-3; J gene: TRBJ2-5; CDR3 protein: CASLRARSAETQYF; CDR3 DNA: TGTGCCAGCCTCCGGGCGAGGTCCGCGGAGACCCAGTACTTC
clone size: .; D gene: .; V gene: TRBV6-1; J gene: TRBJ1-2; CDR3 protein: CLAARDGSYGHTF; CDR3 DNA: TGTCTCGCTGCACGTGACGGGAGTTATGGCCACACCTTC
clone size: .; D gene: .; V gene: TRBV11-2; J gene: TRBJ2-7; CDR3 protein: CASNPVSYEQYF; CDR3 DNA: TGTGCCAGCAACCCCGTGAGTTACGAGCAGTACTTC
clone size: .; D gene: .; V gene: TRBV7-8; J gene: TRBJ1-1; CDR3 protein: CASSFWEPGLNTGTFF; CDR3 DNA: TGTGCCAGCAGCTTCTGGGAGCCGGGGTTGAACACTGGAACTTTCTTT
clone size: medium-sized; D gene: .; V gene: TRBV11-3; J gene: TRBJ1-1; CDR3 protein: CASSKRGTEAFF; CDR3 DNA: TGTGCCAGCAGCAAACGGGGCACTGAAGCTTTCTTT
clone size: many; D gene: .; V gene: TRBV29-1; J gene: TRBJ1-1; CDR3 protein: CSVPGRADSGTFF; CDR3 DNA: TGCAGCGTCCCTGGCAGGGCCGACTCGGGGACTTTCTTT
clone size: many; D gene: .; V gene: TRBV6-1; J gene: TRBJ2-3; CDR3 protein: CASSRDHPTDTQYF; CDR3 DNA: TGTGCCAGCAGTCGGGACCACCCCACAGATACGCAGTATTTT
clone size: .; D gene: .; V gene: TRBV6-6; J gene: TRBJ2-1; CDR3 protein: CASSTSNGSSHNEQFF; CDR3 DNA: TGTGCCAGCAGTACCTCCAACGGATCTTCCCACAATGAGCAGTTTTTC
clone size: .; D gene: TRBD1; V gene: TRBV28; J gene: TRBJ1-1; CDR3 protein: CARIREGQGNTEAFF; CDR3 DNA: TGTGCCAGGATCCGGGAGGGACAGGGGAACACTGAAGCTTTCTTT
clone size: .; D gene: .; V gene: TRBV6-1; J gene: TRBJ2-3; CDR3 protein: CASRTQRANTDTQYF; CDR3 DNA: TGTGCCAGCAGAACCCAGCGGGCCAACACAGATACGCAGTATTTT
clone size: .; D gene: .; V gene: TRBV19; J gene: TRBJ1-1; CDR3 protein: CASSIDAASSEAFF; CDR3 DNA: TGTGCCAGTAGTATAGATGCAGCATCCTCTGAAGCTTTCTTT
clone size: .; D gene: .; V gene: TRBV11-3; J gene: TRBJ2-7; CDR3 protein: CVSSLGAGESHEQYF; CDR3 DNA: TGTGTCAGCAGCTTAGGTGCAGGGGAATCCCACGAGCAGTACTTT
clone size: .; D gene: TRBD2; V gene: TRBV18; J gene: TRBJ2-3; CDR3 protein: CASSSTSAGYTQYF; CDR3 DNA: TGTGCCAGCTCATCGACTAGCGCGGGGTATACGCAGTATTTT
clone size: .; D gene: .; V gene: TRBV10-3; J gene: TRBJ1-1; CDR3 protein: CAISDHGAGGEWTEAFF; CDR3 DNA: TGTGCCATCAGTGATCATGGGGCAGGCGGGGAATGGACTGAAGCTTTCTTT
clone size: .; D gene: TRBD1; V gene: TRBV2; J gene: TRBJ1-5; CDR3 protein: CASMGQRDQPQHF; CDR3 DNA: TGTGCCAGCATGGGACAGAGAGATCAGCCCCAGCATTTT
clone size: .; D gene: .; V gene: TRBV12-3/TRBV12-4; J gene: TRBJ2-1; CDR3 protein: CPSSLMDWLPPHPEETQFF; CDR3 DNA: TGTCCCAGCAGTTTAATGGATTGGCTCCCCCCCCACCCTGAAGAGACCCAGTTCTTC
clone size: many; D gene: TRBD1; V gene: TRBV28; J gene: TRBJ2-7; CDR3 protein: CASSFLQGTVSYEQYF; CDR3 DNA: TGTGCCAGCAGTTTCCTCCAGGGGACAGTGTCCTACGAGCAGTACTTC
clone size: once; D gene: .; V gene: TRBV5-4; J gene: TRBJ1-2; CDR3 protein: CASSSASRGTGYGYTF; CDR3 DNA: TGTGCCAGCAGCTCGGCTTCACGCGGGACTGGATATGGCTACACCTTC
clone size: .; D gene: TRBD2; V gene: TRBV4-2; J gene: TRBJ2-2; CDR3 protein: CASSPVGGSRAGELFF; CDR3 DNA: TGTGCCAGCAGCCCAGTGGGAGGGAGTCGCGCCGGGGAGCTGTTTTTT
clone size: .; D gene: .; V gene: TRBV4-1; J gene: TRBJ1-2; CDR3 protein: CASSQDGVYYGYAF; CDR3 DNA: TGCGCCAGCAGCCAAGACGGGGTTTATTATGGCTACGCCTTC
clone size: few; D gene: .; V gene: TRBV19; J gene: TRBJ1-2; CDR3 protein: CASSITGSHYGYTF; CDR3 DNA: TGTGCCAGTAGTATAACCGGCAGTCACTATGGCTACACCTTC